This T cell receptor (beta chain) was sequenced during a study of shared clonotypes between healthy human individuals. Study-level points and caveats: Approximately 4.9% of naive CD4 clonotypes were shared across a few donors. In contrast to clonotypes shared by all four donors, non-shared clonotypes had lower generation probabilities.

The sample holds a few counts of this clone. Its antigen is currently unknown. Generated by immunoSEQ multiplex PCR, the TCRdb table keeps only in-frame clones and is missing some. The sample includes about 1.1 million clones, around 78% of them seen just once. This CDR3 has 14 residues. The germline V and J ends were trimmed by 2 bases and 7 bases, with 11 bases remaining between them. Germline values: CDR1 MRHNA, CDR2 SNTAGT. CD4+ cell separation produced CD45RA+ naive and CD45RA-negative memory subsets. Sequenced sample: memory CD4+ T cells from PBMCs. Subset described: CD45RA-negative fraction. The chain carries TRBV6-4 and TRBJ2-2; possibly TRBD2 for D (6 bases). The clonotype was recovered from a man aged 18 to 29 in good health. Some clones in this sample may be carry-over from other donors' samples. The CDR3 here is CASSDKPGVGELFF. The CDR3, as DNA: TGTGCCAGCAGTGACAAACCGGGGGTCGGGGAGCTGTTTTTT.